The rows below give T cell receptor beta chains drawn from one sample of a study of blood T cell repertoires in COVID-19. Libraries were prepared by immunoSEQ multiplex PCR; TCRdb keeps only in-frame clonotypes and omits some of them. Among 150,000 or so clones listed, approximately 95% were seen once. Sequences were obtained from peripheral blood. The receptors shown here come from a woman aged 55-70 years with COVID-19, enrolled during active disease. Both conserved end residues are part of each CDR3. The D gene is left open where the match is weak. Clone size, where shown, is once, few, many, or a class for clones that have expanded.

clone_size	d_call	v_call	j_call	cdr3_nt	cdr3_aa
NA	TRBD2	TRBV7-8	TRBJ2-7	TGTGCCAGCAGACAAGCGGGACTAATCTCCTACGAGCAGTACTTC	CASRQAGLISYEQYF
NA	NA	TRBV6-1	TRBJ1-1	TGTGCCAGCAGTGAAGTGGGGAGGGGTGAAGCTTTCTTT	CASSEVGRGEAFF
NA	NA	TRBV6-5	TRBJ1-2	TGTGCCAGCATATTAGTACAGCACAATAACTATGGCTACACCTTC	CASILVQHNNYGYTF
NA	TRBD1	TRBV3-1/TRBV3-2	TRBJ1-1	TGTGCCAGCACCTCGGGGACAGCCCTTGAAGCTTTCTTT	CASTSGTALEAFF
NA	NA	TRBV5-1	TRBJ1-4	TGCGCCAGCAGCTTGTTCGGGGGAGTTGCAACTAATGAAAAACTGTTTTTT	CASSLFGGVATNEKLFF
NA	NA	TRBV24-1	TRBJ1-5	TGTGCCACCAGTGCGGGGGGGAACCAGCCCCAGCATTTT	CATSAGGNQPQHF
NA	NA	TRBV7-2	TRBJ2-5	TGTGCCAGCAGCTTAGGTGCCAGGGGAGAGACCCAGTACTTC	CASSLGARGETQYF
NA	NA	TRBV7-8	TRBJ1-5	TGTGCCAGCAGCCTGGACAGACTCAATCAGCCCCAGCATTTT	CASSLDRLNQPQHF
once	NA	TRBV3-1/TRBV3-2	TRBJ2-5	TGTGCCAGCAGCCTCCGGCGGGGGCCCCAAGAGACCCAGTACTTC	CASSLRRGPQETQYF
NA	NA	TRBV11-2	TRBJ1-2	TGTGCCAGCAGCTTAGACATTCTCCTGGGGAGGGGTGGCTACACCTTC	CASSLDILLGRGGYTF
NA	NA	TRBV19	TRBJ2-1	TGTGCCAGTAGAGGTCCCCGCGGTATAGGGAGTGCCTACAATGAGCAGTTCTTC	CASRGPRGIGSAYNEQFF
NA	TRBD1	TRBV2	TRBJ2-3	TGTGCCAGCCAGCAGGGGGCTTTCGGCACAGATACGCAGTATTTT	CASQQGAFGTDTQYF
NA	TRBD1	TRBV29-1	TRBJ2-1	TGCAGCGTTTTCACAGGGGTGGGGGAGCAGTTCTTC	CSVFTGVGEQFF
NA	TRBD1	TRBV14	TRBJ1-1	TGTGCCAGCAGCCATACTAGGGGGCGCAAGGCTTTCTTT	CASSHTRGRKAFF
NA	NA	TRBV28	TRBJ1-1	TGTGCCAGCAGTCCGGGACACCAAGACACTGAAGCTTTCTTT	CASSPGHQDTEAFF
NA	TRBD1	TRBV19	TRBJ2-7	TGTGCCAGTAGTTTGTTGCCGGGACAGAGCTCCTACGAGCAGTACTTC	CASSLLPGQSSYEQYF
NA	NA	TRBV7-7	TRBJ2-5	TGTGCCAGCAGCTTATACGGGCAAGAGACCCAGTACTTC	CASSLYGQETQYF
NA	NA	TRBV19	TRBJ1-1	TGTGCCAGTAGATTTCAGAGGGACACTGAAGCTTTCTTT	CASRFQRDTEAFF
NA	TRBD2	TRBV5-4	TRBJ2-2	TGTGCCACCAAGACCGGGACTAGCGGGGGGGCCGTCGGGGAGCTGTTTTTT	CATKTGTSGGAVGELFF
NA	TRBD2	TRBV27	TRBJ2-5	TGTGCCAGCAGTTTAGCGGGGGACGGGGAGACCCAGTACTTC	CASSLAGDGETQYF
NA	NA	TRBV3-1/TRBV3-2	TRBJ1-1	TGTGCCAGCAGCCAAGAGGGGGCGAGGGGCGCTTTCTTT	CASSQEGARGAFF
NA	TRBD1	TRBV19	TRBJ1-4	TGTGCCAGTAGTACGACCGGGACAGATGCAACTAATGAAAAACTGTTTTTT	CASSTTGTDATNEKLFF
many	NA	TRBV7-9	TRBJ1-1	TGTGCCAGCAGCCGAGTCAGGGGCCCCCCTGAAGCTTTCTTT	CASSRVRGPPEAFF
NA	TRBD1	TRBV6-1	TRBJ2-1	TGTGCCAGCAGTGATCGCCCGGGACAGGGACCCAGCTCCTACAATGAGCAGTTCTTC	CASSDRPGQGPSSYNEQFF
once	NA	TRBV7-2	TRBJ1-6	TGTGCCAGCAGCTTAATAGGGAGTTTCTCACCCCTCCACTTT	CASSLIGSFSPLHF
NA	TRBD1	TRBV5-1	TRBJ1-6	TGCGCCAGCAGCGGAACCGGGACAGGCGATAATTCACCCCTCCACTTT	CASSGTGTGDNSPLHF
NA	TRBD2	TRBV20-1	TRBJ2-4	TGCGGAGCGGGGGGGCCGAACATTCAGTACTTC	CGAGGPNIQYF
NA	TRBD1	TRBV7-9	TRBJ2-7	TGTGCCAGCAGCTCACCCGGGACAGGGTTCGAGCAGTACTTC	CASSSPGTGFEQYF
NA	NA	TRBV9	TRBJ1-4	TGTGCCAGCAGCGCCACCGGACAGCGGATTAATGAAAAACTGTTTTTT	CASSATGQRINEKLFF
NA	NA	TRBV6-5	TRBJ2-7	TGTGCCAGCAGTCCCCCTGAGGTGAGGAGGGGCGAGCAGTACTTC	CASSPPEVRRGEQYF
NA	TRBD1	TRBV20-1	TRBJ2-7	TGCAGTGCCGGGACAGTCGGAGAGCAGTACTTC	CSAGTVGEQYF
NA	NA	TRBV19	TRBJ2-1	TGTGCCAGTAGTTCCCCGGTTGGTATCGGTGAGCAGTTCTTC	CASSSPVGIGEQFF
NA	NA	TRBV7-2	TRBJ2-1	TGTGCCAGCAGCTTAGCAACTTTGAGTGAGCAGTTCTTC	CASSLATLSEQFF
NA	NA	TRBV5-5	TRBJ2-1	TGTGCCAGCAGCTTGGCTACAGCCTACAATGAGCAGTTCTTC	CASSLATAYNEQFF
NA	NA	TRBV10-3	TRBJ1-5	TGTGCCACTACAGGGAGTAGCAATCAGCCCCAGCATTTT	CATTGSSNQPQHF
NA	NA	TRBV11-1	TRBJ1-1	TGTGCCAGCGCTACCGCTCCTAACACTGAAGCTTTCTTT	CASATAPNTEAFF
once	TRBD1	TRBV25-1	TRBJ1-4	TGTGCCAGCAGTGAATCCCAGGGGGCTTCGGAAAAACTGTTTTTT	CASSESQGASEKLFF
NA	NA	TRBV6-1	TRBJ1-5	TGTGCCAGCAGTGAAAACAGGCCCAATCAGCCCCAGCATTTT	CASSENRPNQPQHF
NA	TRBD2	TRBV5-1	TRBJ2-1	TGCGCCAGCAGCTTAAGGGGACTAGCTAGCTCCTACAATGAGCAGTTCTTC	CASSLRGLASSYNEQFF
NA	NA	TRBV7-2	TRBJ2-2	TGTGCCAGCAGCTTAAAGGGGGGGGCCGGGGAGCTGTTTTTT	CASSLKGGAGELFF
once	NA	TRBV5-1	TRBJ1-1	TGCGCCAGCAGCGTACAGATGGAGAACACTGAAGCTTTCTTT	CASSVQMENTEAFF
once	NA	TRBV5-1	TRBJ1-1	TGCGCCAGCAGCCCGGATGGTTATCAGGGGAAGTACGACATGAACACTGAAGCTTTCTTT	CASSPDGYQGKYDMNTEAFF
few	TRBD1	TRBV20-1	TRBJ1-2	TGCAGTGCTCGGACAGGGGGAGGCTACACCTTC	CSARTGGGYTF
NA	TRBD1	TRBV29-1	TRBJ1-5	TGCAGCGTGGGACAGGCGGGCAATCAGCCCCAGCATTTT	CSVGQAGNQPQHF
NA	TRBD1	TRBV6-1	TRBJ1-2	TGTGCCAGCAGTGAATGGACAGGTGGCTACACCTTC	CASSEWTGGYTF
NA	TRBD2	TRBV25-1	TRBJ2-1	TGTGCCAGCAGTGAATGGTCTAGCGGTGAGCAGTTCTTC	CASSEWSSGEQFF
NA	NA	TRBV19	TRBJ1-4	TGTGCCAGTAGACAGGATCCAACTAATGAAAAACTGTTTTTT	CASRQDPTNEKLFF
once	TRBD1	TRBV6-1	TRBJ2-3	TGTGCCAGCAGTGAAGCCGGCAGGGGGACAGATACGCAGTATTTT	CASSEAGRGTDTQYF
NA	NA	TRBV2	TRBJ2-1	TGTGCCAGCAGCTTAAGAGGGATCAATGAGCAGTTCTTC	CASSLRGINEQFF
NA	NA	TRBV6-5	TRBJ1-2	TGTGCCAGCAGTTATAAGGGACTCGAAGACGGCTACACCTTC	CASSYKGLEDGYTF
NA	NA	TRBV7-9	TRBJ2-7	TGTGCCAGCAGCTCGGACTACTCCTACGAGCAGTACTTC	CASSSDYSYEQYF
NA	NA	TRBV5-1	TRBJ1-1	TGCGCCAGCAGCTTTAAAGTACAGGCGAACACTGAAGCTTTCTTT	CASSFKVQANTEAFF